A single T cell receptor beta chain is shown here with its context. No antigen is known for it. Per-nucleotide qualities are absent, and no much larger clonotype sits a single base away. This entry belongs to a study of T cells in Graves' hyperthyroidism and ophthalmopathy (dated by TCRdb to about 2019). About the full investigation: Peripheral blood was sampled at the time of initial diagnosis, prior to any treatment. TCR Vbeta CDR3 sequencing of approximately 140 peripheral blood samples (over 40 ophthalmopathy, 75 or so hyperthyroidism and approximately 17 progressor patients) is reported in the paper. An independent validation cohort of under 20 hyperthyroidism patients and 17 patients who later progressed to ophthalmopathy tested prospective prediction of ophthalmopathy. TCR V-J signatures able to tell the groups apart were searched for in a discovery cohort of 90 to 100 patients, of whom more than 40 had Graves' ophthalmopathy and roughly 58 had stable Graves' hyperthyroidism. The 100 or so discovery patients were divided at random into training and test sets in a 7:3 ratio. Once sampling was done, hyperthyroidism patients were given methimazole at a starting dose of 30 mg daily, whereas ophthalmopathy patients were given high-dose intravenous methylprednisolone. In about 6 Graves' hyperthyroidism patients, the study also compared T-cell repertoires from thyroid tissue with T-cell repertoires from blood.

TCR beta CDR3 regions were amplified from RNA transcripts. The first round of RT-PCR for the TCR CDR3 was performed with the HTBI primer set and the Qiagen OneStep RT-PCR kit. Libraries were constructed in a second round of multiplex PCR, after which size selection and purification were performed. Libraries were sequenced paired-end with 100 bp reads on an Illumina HiSeq2000. For the original study's pipeline: SOAPnuke was used to process the raw data, with reads discarded if the reads contained adapters or uncalled bases, had a mean Phred below 15, or lacked an exact constant-primer or identifier match. High-quality paired reads were merged using COPE v1.2.5, and each unique nucleotide sequence was defined as a clonotype. MiTCR v1.1 was used to align clonotypes to the IMGT TRBV, TRBD and TRBJ reference segments. The analysis was restricted to V-J combinations with a frequency above 0.0001, which together covered 99.2% of the repertoires. A TCS score was defined as the ratio between F50 (clonal expansion) and ExV (chaos), using BLOSUM62-based TCRdist between CDR3 peptides within each V-J. Welch's t-statistics and random forest reduced 500 to 650 V-J features to 10 to 15, which were used in a naive Bayes classifier (R e1071). TCRdb's own reprocessing of the public reads used fastp at Q25 and MiXCR and kept productive beta chains. All rows with the same CDR3 protein become a single entry with the most common DNA and genes. What appears here as the V and J calls and clone size reflects TCRdb's work, not the paper's. This sample gives hundreds of thousands of distinct CDR3 sequences in total; around a fifth of them show up just once. 45% to 50% of the sample is held by the ten biggest clonotypes.

Overall study outcomes, separate from this receptor: Most expanded thyroid clonotypes (frequency above 0.001) were also found in blood, which suggests that blood repertoires may mirror thyroid immune responses. In validation, progression to ophthalmopathy was predicted by the model with around 70% sensitivity and about 72% specificity, a median of around 6.5 months before onset. No statistical method was used to set the sample size in advance, and investigators knew the group allocation. In cross-validation, a model built on a 13 V-J signature told ophthalmopathy apart from stable hyperthyroidism with approximately 90% sensitivity and around 81% specificity, and in testing the same model reached 80%/75%.

V loses 5 bases at its end and J loses 2 bases; junction bases beyond the gene matches: 11. Per the germline V gene (reference sequence), SEHNR is the CDR1 and FQNEAQ is the CDR2. The CDR3 numbers 17 residues from cysteine through phenylalanine. Only CDR3 DNA is held: 51 bases, read in frame from base 1. Ophthalmopathy patients had moderately to severely active disease, with a Clinical Activity Score of 3 or more, a NOSPECS grade of 4 or more, and a disease duration of less than 3 months. The study excluded patients with uncontrolled infections, other autoimmune diseases, pregnancy or lactation. Clinical symptoms, serum thyroxine and TRAb, thyroid ultrasound, and orbital computed tomography formed the basis for the diagnoses. PBMCs were separated from over 9 ml of fresh peripheral blood using Ficoll-Paque density gradient centrifugation. Total RNA was extracted using Trizol reagent, and RNA quality was assessed on an Agilent 2100 Bioanalyzer.

The chain was built from TRBV7-9 and TRBJ2-4; 8 nucleotides in the junction match TRBD1. The receptor was derived from a woman aged 70-85 years with Graves' ophthalmopathy. The sequenced sample was blood. The DNA sequence is as follows: TGTGCCAGCAGCATCCTGACAGGGGAAGTGTCCAAAAACATTCAGTACTTC. It translates as CASSILTGEVSKNIQYF.